This is a list of T cell receptor beta chains from one sample in a study of early T cells in non-severe SARS-CoV-2 infection. Each CDR3 protein gets one entry after TCRdb re-called the 5' RACE reads with MiXCR. The sample contains 70,000 to 75,000 distinct CDR3 sequences, less than 15% of which appear only once. The sequenced sample consisted of whole blood. Receptors originate from an adult who was a healthcare worker with PCR-confirmed SARS-CoV-2 infection or an uninfected control (not recorded which). CDR3s include the opening cysteine and the closing phenylalanine or tryptophan. The D gene is left open where the match is weak. Clone size is not always given. Where it is, it says once, few, many or a class for expanded clones.

J	D	size	V	CDR3	DNA
TRBJ1-2	NA	few	TRBV12-3/TRBV12-4	CASRPGMDYGYTF	TGTGCCAGCAGGCCCGGGATGGACTATGGCTACACCTTC
TRBJ2-1	TRBD2	many	TRBV6-5	CASSVAGDGYNEQFF	TGTGCCAGCAGTGTAGCGGGAGACGGGTACAATGAGCAGTTCTTC
TRBJ2-1	TRBD2	NA	TRBV9	CASSVTPAGGLNEQFF	TGTGCCAGCAGCGTAACGCCAGCGGGGGGGCTCAATGAGCAGTTCTTC
TRBJ2-2	NA	many	TRBV7-3	CASSLSGVTGELFF	TGTGCCAGCAGTCTATCAGGGGTCACCGGGGAGCTGTTTTTT
TRBJ2-5	NA	few	TRBV6-1	CASRQRGDQETQYF	TGTGCCAGCCGGCAGCGAGGGGACCAAGAGACCCAGTACTTC
TRBJ1-2	NA	many	TRBV12-3/TRBV12-4	CASSLGQGNNYGYTF	TGTGCCAGCAGTTTAGGTCAGGGGAATAACTATGGCTACACCTTC
TRBJ2-3	TRBD2	NA	TRBV12-3/TRBV12-4	CASPPGLAGGPTDTQYF	TGTGCCAGCCCGCCGGGACTAGCGGGGGGTCCCACAGATACGCAGTATTTT
TRBJ2-2	NA	few	TRBV7-9	CASSSDTGELFF	TGTGCCAGCAGCTCTGACACCGGGGAGCTGTTTTTT
TRBJ2-7	NA	few	TRBV29-1	CSARDIGGEQYF	TGCAGCGCCCGGGACATCGGGGGCGAGCAGTACTTC
TRBJ2-7	NA	many	TRBV20-1	CSARAPGSYEQYF	TGCAGTGCTAGAGCACCGGGATCCTACGAGCAGTACTTC
TRBJ2-6	TRBD1	NA	TRBV30	CAWRERGGTSGANVLTF	TGTGCCTGGAGAGAAAGAGGGGGCACCTCTGGGGCCAACGTCCTGACTTTC
TRBJ1-3	NA	many	TRBV12-3/TRBV12-4	CASSLASYSAGSEKDTIYF	TGTGCCAGCAGTTTAGCTTCCTACTCCGCAGGATCAGAAAAGGACACCATATATTTT
TRBJ2-3	NA	NA	TRBV5-1	CASNPDVPDTQYF	TGCGCCAGCAACCCCGACGTCCCCGATACGCAGTATTTT
TRBJ2-5	NA	few	TRBV11-2	CASSLRPTETQYF	TGTGCCAGCAGCTTAAGGCCCACCGAGACCCAGTACTTC
TRBJ2-7	NA	many	TRBV5-4	CASSKTGTYEQYF	TGTGCCAGCAGCAAAACGGGGACCTACGAGCAGTACTTC
TRBJ2-3	TRBD2	NA	TRBV7-9	CASSSGGGTDTQYF	TGTGCCAGCTCGTCGGGGGGTGGCACAGATACGCAGTATTTT
TRBJ2-3	NA	many	TRBV7-6	CASSQSGDTQYF	TGTGCCAGCAGCCAGTCAGGAGATACGCAGTATTTT
TRBJ1-2	TRBD1	NA	TRBV6-6	CASRGDRGRDYGYTF	TGTGCCAGCAGGGGGGACAGGGGGCGCGACTATGGCTACACCTTC
TRBJ1-1	NA	many	TRBV12-3/TRBV12-4	CASSEAGYTEAFF	TGTGCCAGCAGCGAGGCCGGGTACACTGAAGCTTTCTTT
TRBJ1-5	TRBD1	many	TRBV12-3/TRBV12-4	CASSPAGGSNQPQHF	TGTGCCAGCAGTCCCGCAGGGGGAAGCAATCAGCCCCAGCATTTT
TRBJ2-5	NA	once	TRBV7-8	CASSLASYWQGKTQYF	TGTGCCAGCAGCTTAGCTTCGTACTGGCAGGGGAAGACCCAGTACTTC
TRBJ1-1	NA	many	TRBV6-4	CASSDSVNTEAFF	TGTGCCAGCAGTGACTCGGTGAACACTGAAGCTTTCTTT
TRBJ2-7	NA	many	TRBV5-4	CASSLGGDLSYEQYF	TGTGCCAGCAGCTTGGGAGGTGATCTTAGCTACGAGCAGTACTTC
TRBJ2-5	NA	NA	TRBV6-5	CASSPFWSAGETQYF	TGTGCCAGCAGTCCTTTCTGGTCGGCCGGAGAGACCCAGTACTTC
TRBJ2-5	NA	few	TRBV20-1	CSARRGTEETQYF	TGCAGTGCTAGACGTGGGACGGAAGAGACCCAGTACTTC
TRBJ2-7	TRBD2	NA	TRBV2	CATSGRLAREQYF	TGTGCCACTTCTGGGAGACTAGCGCGCGAGCAGTACTTC
TRBJ2-7	TRBD2	few	TRBV6-5	CASSYDWLAGAEQYF	TGTGCCAGCAGTTACGATTGGCTAGCGGGAGCCGAGCAGTACTTC
TRBJ2-2	NA	NA	TRBV7-7	CASSLGATGELFF	TGTGCTAGCAGCTTGGGAGCGACCGGGGAGCTGTTTTTT
TRBJ2-7	NA	few	TRBV18	CASSPTSWTIYEQYF	TGTGCCAGCTCACCAACTTCTTGGACAATTTACGAGCAGTACTTC
TRBJ2-3	TRBD2	NA	TRBV20-1	CSARLAGGQDTQYF	TGCAGTGCTAGGCTAGCGGGAGGGCAAGATACGCAGTATTTT
TRBJ2-1	TRBD2	many	TRBV18	CASSPERGAYNEQFF	TGTGCCAGCTCACCTGAACGGGGGGCCTACAATGAGCAGTTCTTC
TRBJ2-2	NA	few	TRBV6-5	CASSFGRARGTGELFF	TGTGCCAGCAGTTTCGGACGGGCCCGGGGCACCGGGGAGCTGTTTTTT
TRBJ2-7	TRBD1	many	TRBV2	CASSEGRGQGRDEQYF	TGTGCCAGCAGTGAGGGGAGAGGACAGGGCCGAGACGAGCAGTACTTC
TRBJ2-7	TRBD1	few	TRBV9	CASSTPGTGQVEQYF	TGTGCCAGCAGCACCCCCGGGACAGGTCAAGTGGAGCAGTACTTC
TRBJ1-1	TRBD1	many	TRBV5-1	CASSLGWTGVNTEAFF	TGCGCCAGCAGCTTGGGATGGACAGGGGTGAACACTGAAGCTTTCTTT
TRBJ1-1	TRBD1	few	TRBV10-2	CASMARDSLNTEAFF	TGCGCCAGCATGGCCCGGGACAGCCTTAACACTGAAGCTTTCTTT
TRBJ1-2	TRBD1	NA	TRBV5-1	CASSPDRGNGYTF	TGCGCCAGCAGCCCGGACAGGGGGAATGGCTACACCTTC
TRBJ2-1	NA	NA	TRBV15	CATSRVRSSSYNEQFF	TGTGCCACCAGCAGAGTTCGGTCCAGCTCCTACAATGAGCAGTTCTTC
TRBJ2-1	NA	few	TRBV7-2	CASSFNGRGEQFF	TGTGCCAGCAGCTTTAATGGCCGAGGGGAGCAGTTCTTC
TRBJ2-3	TRBD2	NA	TRBV6-5	CASSYSRGAKDTQYF	TGTGCCAGCAGTTACTCGCGGGGGGCAAAAGATACGCAGTATTTT
TRBJ1-1	NA	NA	TRBV30	CAWKDGGLEAFF	TGTGCCTGGAAGGATGGAGGGCTTGAAGCTTTCTTT
TRBJ1-2	NA	few	TRBV2	CASSSQGIRQGYTF	TGTGCCAGCAGTTCCCAGGGGATTCGGCAAGGCTACACCTTC
TRBJ2-5	NA	many	TRBV7-7	CASSLGQANQETQYF	TGTGCTAGCAGCTTAGGCCAGGCCAACCAAGAGACCCAGTACTTC
TRBJ2-3	NA	NA	TRBV12-3/TRBV12-4	CASILRDKYTDTQYF	TGTGCCAGCATTCTCCGGGATAAATACACAGATACGCAGTATTTT
TRBJ1-6	NA	many	TRBV2	CASSEALASVPLHF	TGTGCCAGCAGTGAAGCGTTGGCATCGGTACCCCTCCACTTT
TRBJ2-3	TRBD2	few	TRBV29-1	CSVVPTSGGSDTQYF	TGCAGCGTTGTCCCGACTAGCGGGGGGTCGGATACGCAGTATTTT
TRBJ2-7	TRBD1	NA	TRBV7-9	CASSLNRDSEQYF	TGTGCCAGCAGCTTGAACAGGGACAGCGAGCAGTACTTC
TRBJ1-2	NA	NA	TRBV29-1	CSAPGGYGYTF	TGCAGCGCCCCAGGTGGCTATGGCTACACCTTC
TRBJ2-3	NA	many	TRBV18	CASSGDEQDTQYF	TGTGCCAGCTCAGGGGACGAACAAGATACGCAGTATTTT
TRBJ2-3	NA	many	TRBV14	CASSFHSRADTQYF	TGTGCCAGCAGTTTCCACAGTAGGGCAGATACGCAGTATTTT
TRBJ1-1	NA	few	TRBV18	CASSPQGGMNTEAFF	TGTGCCAGCTCACCCCAGGGTGGAATGAACACTGAAGCTTTCTTT
TRBJ2-5	NA	NA	TRBV20-1	CSAKRGLQETQYF	TGCAGTGCTAAACGGGGGCTACAAGAGACCCAGTACTTC
TRBJ2-1	TRBD2	many	TRBV20-1	CSARDGIRVAGDEQFF	TGCAGTGCTAGAGATGGCATAAGAGTAGCGGGGGATGAGCAGTTCTTC
TRBJ1-1	TRBD1	many	TRBV4-1	CASSPRDRGSSTEAFF	TGCGCCAGCAGCCCTAGGGACAGGGGCAGTTCCACTGAAGCTTTCTTT